Detailed here is one T cell receptor beta chain. Its antigen is unknown. The sample comes from a study of shared clonotypes between healthy human individuals. Study results and caveats: Non-shared clonotypes were found to have lower generation probabilities than the clonotypes that were shared by all four of the sorted-subset donors. An expected dependence of interdonor clonotype sharing on sequencing depth was noted.

Germline values: CDR1 SGHNT, CDR2 YENEEA. CDR3 length: 13 amino acids. The ends were cut back, 1 base at V and 8 bases at J, with 9 bases in the middle. Deep level was the assay's run setting. Measured with immunoSEQ multiplex PCR; TCRdb has only the in-frame clones, and not every one. The sample carries about 2.3 million clones, 80% to 95% recorded once. The sample comprised naive CD4+ T cells from PBMCs. Subset given: CD45RA+ positively selected. The clonotype was recovered from a man aged 18 to 30 in good health. Some clones in this sample may be carry-over from other donors' samples. V is TRBV11-3 and J is TRBJ2-1; tentatively, D is TRBD1 or TRBD2 (5 bases each). The CDR3 nucleotides read TGTGCCAGCAGCTTAGGCAGGGACCATGAGCAGTTCTTC. Translation: CASSLGRDHEQFF.